The clone carrying this T cell receptor (beta chain) showed up many times. Its target is unknown. These data are taken from a study of CD8 T cells in ankylosing spondylitis. Study-level results: Reportedly, matched ankylosing spondylitis synovial fluid was significantly enriched for disease-linked clones.

By quantitative 5'-RACE with molecular barcodes, the TCR beta libraries were made. From the 5' RACE reads, TCRdb called clonotypes with MiXCR, one entry per CDR3 protein. Of under 300,000 distinct CDR3 sequences detected, over 9.5% appear once; the ten largest clones hold around 2.6%. The CDR3 totals 15 residues. V lost 3 bases and J 1 base, leaving 11 bases between the germline ends. The chain carries TRBV12-3 or TRBV12-4 and TRBJ2-3, with D perhaps matching TRBD2 (5 bases). The source material was blood, either unsorted or a sorted T cell fraction (not recorded which). The receptor was isolated from a male donor with ankylosing spondylitis or in good health (not recorded which). CDR3 bases: TGTGCCAGCAGTTTCTCGGTGCGGGGCACAGATACGCAGTATTTT. Translated, it gives CASSFSVRGTDTQYF.